This T cell receptor beta chain was retrieved from a study of OX40 agonist ivuxolimab in advanced cancers. Across the study: Patients assigned to dose escalation were diagnosed with hepatocellular carcinoma, melanoma, renal cell or head and neck cancer.

General study findings and limits: In a subset of nonresponders, normalized T-cell clonal expansion was also low.

The germline V gene has CDR1 MDHEN and CDR2 SYDVKM. The CDR3 spans 14 residues. J lost 4 bases, V lost 6 bases, and 7 bases had no gene match. Notes on this clone: Antigen: not known.

Generated by immunoSEQ multiplex PCR, the TCRdb table keeps only in-frame clones and is missing some. In the table there are 57,000 or so clones, 84% of which are singletons. Exclusion applied to patients with autoimmune disease history or systemic immunosuppression. The TCR comes from an adult with an advanced solid tumor such as melanoma, head and neck, liver or kidney cancer. The genes are TRBV28 and TRBJ2-5; 8 bases line up with TRBD1. This material consisted of CD4+ or CD8+ T cells sorted from blood, taken in a trial of the OX40 agonist ivuxolimab. CDR3 region: CASRPTGASETQYF. The CDR3 coding sequence is TGTGCCAGCAGGCCGACAGGGGCTTCAGAGACCCAGTACTTC.